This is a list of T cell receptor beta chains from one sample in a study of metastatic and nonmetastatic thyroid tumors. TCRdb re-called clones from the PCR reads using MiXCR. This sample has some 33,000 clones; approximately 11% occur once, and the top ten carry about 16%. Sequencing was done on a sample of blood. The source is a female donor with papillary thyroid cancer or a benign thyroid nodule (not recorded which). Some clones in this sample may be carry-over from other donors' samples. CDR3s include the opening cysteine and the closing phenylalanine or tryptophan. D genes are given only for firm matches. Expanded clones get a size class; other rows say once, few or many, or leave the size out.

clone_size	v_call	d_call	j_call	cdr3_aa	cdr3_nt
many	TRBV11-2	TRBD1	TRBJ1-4	CASSFRQGEKLFF	TGTGCCAGCAGCTTTAGACAGGGGGAAAAACTGTTTTTT
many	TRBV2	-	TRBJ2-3	CASTGNTDTQYF	TGTGCCAGCACGGGGAACACAGATACGCAGTATTTT
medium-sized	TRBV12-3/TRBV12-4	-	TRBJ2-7	CASSLGLGQGGLSYEQYF	TGTGCCAGCAGTTTAGGGTTGGGGCAGGGAGGACTCTCTTACGAGCAGTACTTC
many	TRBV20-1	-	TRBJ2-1	CSPLQLSSYNEQFF	TGCAGTCCTCTACAGCTGAGCTCCTACAATGAGCAGTTCTTC
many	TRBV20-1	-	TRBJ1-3	CSARGLNSGNTIYF	TGCAGTGCTAGAGGTCTCAACTCTGGAAACACCATATATTTT
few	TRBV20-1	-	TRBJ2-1	CSASMGWDNEQFF	TGCAGTGCTAGTATGGGGTGGGACAATGAGCAGTTCTTC
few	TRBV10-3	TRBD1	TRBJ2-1	CAIISSRDSVLF	TGTGCCATCATTTCATCCCGGGACAGTGTGCTCTTC
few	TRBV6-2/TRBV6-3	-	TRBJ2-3	CASSYGTSDTDTQYF	TGTGCCAGCAGTTATGGGACCTCAGATACAGATACGCAGTATTTT
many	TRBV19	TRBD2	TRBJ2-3	CASSIGPSGRFTDTQYF	TGTGCCAGTAGTATAGGCCCTAGCGGGAGGTTCACAGATACGCAGTATTTT
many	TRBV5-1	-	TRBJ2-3	CASSSAFPRLSTDTQYF	TGCGCCAGCAGTTCGGCTTTTCCCCGCCTCAGCACAGATACGCAGTATTTT
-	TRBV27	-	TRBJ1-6	CASSSPGNSPLHF	TGTGCCAGCAGCTCCCCTGGGAATTCACCCCTCCACTTT
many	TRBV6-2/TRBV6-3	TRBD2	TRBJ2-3	CASTGGASTDTQYF	TGTGCCAGCACCGGGGGGGCTAGCACAGATACGCAGTATTTT
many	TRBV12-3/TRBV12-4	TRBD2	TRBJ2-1	CASSFSSGSGEQFF	TGTGCCAGCAGTTTTTCTAGCGGGAGCGGTGAGCAGTTCTTC
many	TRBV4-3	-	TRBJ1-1	CASRTGGTEAFF	TGCGCCAGCAGAACCGGTGGCACTGAAGCTTTCTTT
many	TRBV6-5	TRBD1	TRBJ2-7	CASSYVDRGREQYF	TGTGCCAGCAGTTACGTCGACAGGGGCCGCGAGCAGTACTTC
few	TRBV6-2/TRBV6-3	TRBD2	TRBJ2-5	CSSSLGRGKTRYF	TGTTCCAGCAGCCTCGGGAGGGGCAAGACCCGGTACTTC
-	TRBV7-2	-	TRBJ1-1	CASSPRGDWDTEAFF	TGTGCCAGCAGCCCGAGGGGGGACTGGGACACTGAAGCTTTCTTT
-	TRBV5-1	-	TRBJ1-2	CASSASGRANGYTF	TGCGCCAGCAGCGCCTCAGGGCGGGCGAATGGCTACACCTTC
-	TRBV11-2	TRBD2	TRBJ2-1	CASSWGLAENNEQFF	TGTGCCAGCAGCTGGGGACTAGCGGAAAACAATGAGCAGTTCTTC
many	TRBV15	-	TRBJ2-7	CATSRDRDWYEQYF	TGTGCCACCAGCAGAGATCGGGACTGGTACGAGCAGTACTTC
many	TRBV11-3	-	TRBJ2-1	CASSLGGPPHYNEQFF	TGTGCCAGCAGCTTAGGGGGTCCCCCCCACTACAATGAGCAGTTCTTC
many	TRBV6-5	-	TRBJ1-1	CASSYGLLQRDTEAFF	TGTGCCAGCAGTTACGGGCTACTTCAACGGGACACTGAAGCTTTCTTT
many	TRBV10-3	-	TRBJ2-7	CAISDFKRNSYEQYF	TGTGCCATCAGTGATTTTAAGAGGAACTCCTACGAGCAGTACTTC
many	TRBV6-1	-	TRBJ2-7	CASSPAPGSGHEQYF	TGTGCCAGCAGCCCCGCTCCGGGTTCGGGCCACGAGCAGTACTTC
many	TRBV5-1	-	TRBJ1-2	CASSLGQLTNYGYTF	TGCGCCAGCAGCTTGGGACAGCTTACTAACTATGGCTACACCTTC
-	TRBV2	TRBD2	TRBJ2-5	CASGGVGAGGGETQYF	TGTGCCAGCGGTGGGGTAGGAGCGGGAGGCGGTGAGACCCAGTACTTC
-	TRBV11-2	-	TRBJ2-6	CASSLLPVVSGANVLTF	TGTGCCAGCAGCTTACTGCCGGTGGTCTCTGGGGCCAACGTCCTGACTTTC
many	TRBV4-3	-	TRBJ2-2	CASSQGNTGELFF	TGCGCCAGCAGCCAAGGGAACACCGGGGAGCTGTTTTTT
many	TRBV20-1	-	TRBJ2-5	CSARGPRETQYF	TGCAGTGCTAGGGGCCCCCGAGAGACCCAGTACTTC
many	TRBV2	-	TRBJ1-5	CASSGQSNQPQHF	TGTGCCAGCTCAGGGCAGTCCAATCAGCCCCAGCATTTT
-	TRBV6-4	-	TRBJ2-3	CASSRDTSTDTQYF	TGTGCCAGCAGTCGTGACACTAGCACAGATACGCAGTATTTT
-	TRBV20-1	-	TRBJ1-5	CSARPAWDQPQHF	TGCAGTGCTAGGCCTGCTTGGGATCAGCCCCAGCATTTT
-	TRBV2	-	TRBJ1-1	CASSLGQSEAFF	TGTGCCAGCAGCCTAGGACAGTCTGAAGCTTTCTTT
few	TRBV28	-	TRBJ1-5	CASSPTGEAQPQHF	TGTGCCAGCAGCCCCACAGGTGAGGCTCAGCCCCAGCATTTT
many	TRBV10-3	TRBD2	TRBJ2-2	CAISGTGLALAGELFF	TGTGCCATCAGTGGGACGGGACTAGCCTTAGCCGGGGAGCTGTTTTTT
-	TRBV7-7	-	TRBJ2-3	CASSFGGYTDTQYF	TGTGCTAGCAGCTTCGGGGGTTACACAGATACGCAGTATTTT
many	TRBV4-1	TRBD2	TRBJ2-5	CASSLFGLAGPQETQYF	TGCGCCAGCAGCCTATTTGGACTAGCGGGACCCCAAGAGACCCAGTACTTC
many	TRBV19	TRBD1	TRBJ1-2	CASFWTGQPNYGYTF	TGTGCCAGTTTCTGGACAGGCCAACCTAACTATGGCTACACCTTC
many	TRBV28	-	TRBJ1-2	CASSAGEGYTF	TGTGCCAGCAGTGCGGGGGAAGGCTACACCTTC
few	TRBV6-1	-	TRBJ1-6	CASSDGWGRSPLHF	TGTGCCAGCAGTGATGGGTGGGGTCGGTCACCCCTCCACTTT
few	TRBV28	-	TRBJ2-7	CASSASYEQYF	TGTGCCAGCAGTGCCTCCTACGAGCAGTACTTC
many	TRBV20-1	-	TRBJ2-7	CSASWAGSSYEQYF	TGCAGTGCTAGTTGGGCGGGATCATCCTACGAGCAGTACTTC